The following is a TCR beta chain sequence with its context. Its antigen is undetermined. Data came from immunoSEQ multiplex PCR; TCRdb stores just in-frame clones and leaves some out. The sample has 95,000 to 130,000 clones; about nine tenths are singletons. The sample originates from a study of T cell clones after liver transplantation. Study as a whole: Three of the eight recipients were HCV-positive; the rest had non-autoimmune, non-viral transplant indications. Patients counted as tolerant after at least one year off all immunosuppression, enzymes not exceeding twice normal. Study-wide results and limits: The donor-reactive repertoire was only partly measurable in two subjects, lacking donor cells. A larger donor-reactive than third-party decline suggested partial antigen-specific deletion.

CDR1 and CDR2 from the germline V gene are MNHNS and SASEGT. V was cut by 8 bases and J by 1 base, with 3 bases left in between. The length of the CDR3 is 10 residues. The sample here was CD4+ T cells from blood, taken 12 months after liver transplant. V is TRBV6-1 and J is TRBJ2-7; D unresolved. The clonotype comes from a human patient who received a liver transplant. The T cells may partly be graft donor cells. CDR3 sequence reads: CASGSYEQYF. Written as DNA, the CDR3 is TGTGCCAGCGGATCCTACGAGCAGTACTTC.